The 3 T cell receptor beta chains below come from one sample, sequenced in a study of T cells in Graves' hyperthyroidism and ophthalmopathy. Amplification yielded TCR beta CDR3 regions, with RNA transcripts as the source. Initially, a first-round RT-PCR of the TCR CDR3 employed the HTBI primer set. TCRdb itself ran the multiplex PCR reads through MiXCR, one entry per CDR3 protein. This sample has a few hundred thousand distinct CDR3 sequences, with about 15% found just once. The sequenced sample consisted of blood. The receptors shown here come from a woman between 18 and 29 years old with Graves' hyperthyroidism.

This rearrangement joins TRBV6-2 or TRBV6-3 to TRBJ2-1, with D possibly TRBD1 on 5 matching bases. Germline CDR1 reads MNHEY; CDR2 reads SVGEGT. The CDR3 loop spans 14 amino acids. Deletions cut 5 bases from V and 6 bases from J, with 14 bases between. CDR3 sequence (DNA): TGTGCCAGCAGTCCCTCCCCAGGGCCCAATGAGCAGTTCTTC. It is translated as CASSPSPGPNEQFF.

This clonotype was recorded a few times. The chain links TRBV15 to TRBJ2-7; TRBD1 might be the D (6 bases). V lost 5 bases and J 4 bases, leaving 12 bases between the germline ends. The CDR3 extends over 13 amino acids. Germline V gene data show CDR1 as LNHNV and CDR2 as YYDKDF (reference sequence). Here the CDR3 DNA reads TGTGCCACCAGCCCGGACAGCGAATACGAGCAGTACTTC. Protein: CATSPDSEYEQYF.

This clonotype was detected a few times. CDR3 in amino acids: CSASRLGRGDTGELFF. The CDR3 coding sequence is TGCAGTGCTAGTAGACTAGGGCGAGGGGACACCGGGGAGCTGTTTTTT. V gene TRBV20-1 combines with J gene TRBJ2-2; D is possibly TRBD2 (6 bases). The CDR3 runs to 16 residues. Trimming pared 3 bases from V and 3 bases from J, leaving 17 bases between. Germline CDR1 reads DFQATT; CDR2 reads SNEGSKA (reference sequence).